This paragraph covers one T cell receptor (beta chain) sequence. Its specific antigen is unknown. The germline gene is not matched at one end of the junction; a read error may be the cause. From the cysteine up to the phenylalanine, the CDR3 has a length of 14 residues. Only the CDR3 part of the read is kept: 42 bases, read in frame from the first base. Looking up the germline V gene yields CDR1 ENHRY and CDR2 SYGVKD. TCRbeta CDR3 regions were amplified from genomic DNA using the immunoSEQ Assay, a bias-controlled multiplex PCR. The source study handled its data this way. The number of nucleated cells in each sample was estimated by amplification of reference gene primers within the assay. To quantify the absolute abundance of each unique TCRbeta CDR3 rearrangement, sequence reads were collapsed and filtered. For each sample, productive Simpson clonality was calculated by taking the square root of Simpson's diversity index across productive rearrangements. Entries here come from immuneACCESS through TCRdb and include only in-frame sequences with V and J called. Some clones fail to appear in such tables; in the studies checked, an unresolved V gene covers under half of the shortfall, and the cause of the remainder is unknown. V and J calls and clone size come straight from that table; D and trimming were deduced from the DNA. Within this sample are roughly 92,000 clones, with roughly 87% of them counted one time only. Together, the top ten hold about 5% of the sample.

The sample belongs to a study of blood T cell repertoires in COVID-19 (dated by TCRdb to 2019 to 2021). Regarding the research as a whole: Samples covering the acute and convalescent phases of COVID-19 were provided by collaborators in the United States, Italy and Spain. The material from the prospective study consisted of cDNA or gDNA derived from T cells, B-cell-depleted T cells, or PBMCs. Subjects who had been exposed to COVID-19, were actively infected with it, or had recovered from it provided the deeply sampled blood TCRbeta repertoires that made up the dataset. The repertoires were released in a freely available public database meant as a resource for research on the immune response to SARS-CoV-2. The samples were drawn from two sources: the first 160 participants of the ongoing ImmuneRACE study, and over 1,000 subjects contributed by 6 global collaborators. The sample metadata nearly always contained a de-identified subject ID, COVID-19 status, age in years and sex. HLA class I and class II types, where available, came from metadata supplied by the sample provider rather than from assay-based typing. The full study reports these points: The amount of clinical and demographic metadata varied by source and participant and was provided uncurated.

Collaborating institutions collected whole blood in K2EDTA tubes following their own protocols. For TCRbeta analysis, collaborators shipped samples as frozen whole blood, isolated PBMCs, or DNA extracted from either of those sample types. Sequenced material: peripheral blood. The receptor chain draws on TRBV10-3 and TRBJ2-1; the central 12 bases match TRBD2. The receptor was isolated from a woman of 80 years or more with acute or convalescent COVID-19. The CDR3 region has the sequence CAISAGLAGNGQFF. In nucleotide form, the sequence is TGTGCCATCTCTGCTGGACTAGCGGGGAATGGGCAGTTCTTC.